These 26 T cell receptor beta chains were sequenced from one sample in a study of T cells in tumors after PD-1 blockade (dated by TCRdb to the late 2010s). Preparation of the library involved the immunoSEQ multiplex PCR assay. TCRdb holds this immuneACCESS table with in-frame rearrangements only. Some clones are missing; in checked studies, unresolved V genes explain under half, and the rest has no known cause. The sample contains approximately 47,000 clones, approximately 79% of them found a single time. The ten largest clones take up around 9.3% of the sample. The sample in question was PBMCs, obtained before anti-PD-1 therapy. The receptors derive from a human donor with advanced basal cell or squamous cell carcinoma (not recorded which).

The CDR3 spells CATSDPDRGNGYTF. The CDR3 DNA reads TGTGCCACCAGTGACCCCGACAGGGGTAATGGCTACACCTTC. The chain employs TRBV24-1 and TRBJ1-2, with TRBD1 identical over 8 bases. This CDR3 is built from 14 residues. From germline, CDR1 is KGHDR and CDR2 SFDVKD. Losses at the gene ends were 4 bases for V and 6 bases for J; bases not matched to a gene: 6.

This clone was found once. The CDR3 loop is CASSPQPDSPLHF. The CDR3 region has the DNA TGTGCCAGCTCACCACAGCCGGATTCACCCCTCCACTTT. The chain joins TRBV18 to TRBJ1-6; D gene unclear. This CDR3 spans 13 amino acids. CDR1 and CDR2 (germline): KGHSH, LQKENI. V was clipped by 1 base and J by 8 bases, with 6 bases between them.

The chain links TRBV5-6 to TRBJ1-3; D uncertain. The length of the CDR3 is 15 residues. Germline V gives CDR1 SGHDT, CDR2 YYEEEE. Trimming took 6 bases from V and 0 from J, leaving 13 bases between them. Written as DNA, the CDR3 is TGTGCCAGCAACCCATGGGTTAGCTCTGGAAACACCATATATTTT. Translated, it gives CASNPWVSSGNTIYF.

The rearrangement joins TRBV6-6 to TRBJ1-3; D gene ambiguous. This CDR3 comprises 16 residues. The germline gives CDR1 MNHNY, CDR2 SVGAGI (reference sequence). Trimming removed 5 bases from V and 0 bases from J, with 14 bases in between. CDR3 coding DNA: TGTGCCAGCAGTCGATCCTTTACTAGCTCTGGAAACACCATATATTTT. Translated, it gives CASSRSFTSSGNTIYF.

This clone was seen a handful of times. The chain uses TRBV5-5 and TRBJ2-1; 7 bases align to TRBD2. With 5 bases clipped from V and 15 bases from J, the junction kept 11 bases outside the gene matches. Germline V gene sequence: CDR1 SGHKS, CDR2 YYEKEE (reference sequence). CDR3 length: 12 residues. CDR3 amino acids: CASSSPSGSGFF. DNA for the CDR3: TGTGCCAGCAGTTCCCCTAGCGGCTCGGGGTTCTTC.

The chain employs TRBV4-2 and TRBJ2-5; tentative D call: TRBD1 (6 bases). The length of the CDR3 is 15 residues. V was shortened by 3 bases and J by 2 bases, with 13 bases between the two germline ends. Looked up from germline, CDR1 is LGHNA and CDR2 is YNFKEQ. In DNA form, the CDR3 reads TGTGCCAGCAGCCAGACCCCCACAGGGCAAGAGACCCAGTACTTC. Translation: CASSQTPTGQETQYF.

The rearrangement joins TRBV7-8 to TRBJ2-5; weak D call: TRBD2 (6 bases). V gave up 1 base and J gave up 1 base, with 13 bases separating them. The CDR3 length is 16 residues. Germline values: CDR1 SGHVS, CDR2 FQNEAQ. In nucleotides, the CDR3 is TGTGCCAGCAGCTTAGTGAGGCGGGGCTCCCAAGAGACCCAGTACTTC. Residues: CASSLVRRGSQETQYF.

V usage is TRBV10-3 and J usage is TRBJ2-5, with TRBD2 matching 12 bases. CDR1 and CDR2 from the germline V gene are ENHRY and SYGVKD. The CDR3 loop spans 15 amino acids. V was pared by 5 bases and J by 2 bases, with 3 bases of the junction left unmatched. The CDR3: CAISRLAGEQETQYF. Written as DNA, the CDR3 is TGTGCCATCAGTAGACTAGCGGGAGAACAAGAGACCCAGTACTTC.

The rearrangement joins TRBV2 to TRBJ1-5, with D hard to call. The length of the CDR3 is 15 residues. Trimming shortened V by 2 bases and J by 0 bases, and 8 bases separated the two germline ends. Germline V gene data show CDR1 as SNHLY and CDR2 as FYNNEI. The DNA for the CDR3 is TGTGCCAGCAGTGAATTTGGAAATAGCAATCAGCCCCAGCATTTT. Translating it yields CASSEFGNSNQPQHF.

The V gene is TRBV3-1 (or the pseudogene TRBV3-2), the J gene TRBJ2-4; tentatively, D is TRBD1 (6 bases). The germline V gene encodes CDR1 LGHDT and CDR2 YNNKEL (reference sequence). This CDR3 has 15 residues. V was cut by 0 bases and J by 9 bases, with 15 bases left in between. The CDR3 sequence: CASSQDGQGLGIQYF. The CDR3 DNA follows: TGTGCCAGCAGCCAAGATGGCCAGGGGCTAGGCATTCAGTACTTC.

This clone occurred a few times. This rearrangement joins TRBV5-5 to TRBJ2-7; D perhaps matches TRBD1 (6 bases). This CDR3 comprises 14 residues. Per germline, CDR1 SGHKS and CDR2 YYEKEE (reference sequence). V lost 0 bases to trimming and J lost 5 bases, with 12 bases between them. CDR3 residues: CASSLGSGAHEQYF. The CDR3 nucleotides read TGTGCCAGCAGCTTGGGATCAGGGGCCCACGAGCAGTACTTC.

This chain joins TRBV15 and TRBJ2-7; D may be TRBD2 (6 bases). CDR1 is LNHNV and CDR2 is YYDKDF in the germline V gene (reference sequence). Trimming cost V 5 bases and J 2 bases, with 13 bases left between them. The CDR3 contains 14 residues. The CDR3 nucleotides read TGTGCCACCAGCCAGCCCGGCGGGGCCTACGAGCAGTACTTC. Encoded protein: CATSQPGGAYEQYF.

The V and J genes are TRBV7-8 and TRBJ1-6, with D possibly matching TRBD1 (6 bases). CDR1 is SGHVS, CDR2 FQNEAQ, per germline. The CDR3 is 15 residues long. V lost 0 bases to trimming and J lost 7 bases, with 10 bases between them. This chain's CDR3 is CASSLAQGGNSPLHF. The DNA of the CDR3 is TGTGCCAGCAGCTTAGCACAGGGTGGGAATTCACCCCTCCACTTT.

The CDR3 DNA reads as TGTGCCAGCAGCCCAGGGGGGGATAACACTGAAGCTTTCTTT. Translation: CASSPGGDNTEAFF. The chain joins TRBV11-3 to TRBJ1-1; 7 bases fit TRBD1. The V segment lost 5 bases and the J segment 2 bases; nucleotides outside the gene matches: 5. CDR3 length: 14 residues. CDR1 SGHNT and CDR2 YENEEA come from the germline V gene.

Note on this clone: The junction does not match germline at one end; this may be a read error. The rearrangement joins TRBV19 to TRBJ2-3, with D hard to call. The CDR3 length is 11 residues. Germline CDR1 reads LNHDA; CDR2 reads SQIVND (reference sequence). The CDR3 here is CASGIGDTQYF. For the CDR3, the DNA is TGTGCCAGTGGTATTGGGGATACGCAGTATTTT.

The chain employs TRBV5-1 and TRBJ1-3, with D perhaps matching TRBD1 (6 bases). The V end was cut by 8 bases, the J end by 1 base, with 13 bases between. CDR1 SGHRS and CDR2 YFSETQ come from the germline V gene. CDR3 length: 14 residues. CDR3 DNA: TGCGCCAGGGACGGACAGCTATCTGGAAACACCATATATTTT. Protein: CARDGQLSGNTIYF.

This clone was counted a few times. This chain connects TRBV7-8 to TRBJ2-7, with 13 nucleotides matching TRBD2. The CDR3 sequence is 20 residues long. CDR1 is SGHVS, CDR2 FQNEAQ, per germline. V dropped 2 bases and J dropped 5; count of bases not matched to a gene: 18. CDR3 DNA: TGTGCCAGCAGCTTACGGCAGGACGCCGGACTAGCGGGAGTTGGGGACGAGCAGTACTTC. As protein: CASSLRQDAGLAGVGDEQYF.

V gene TRBV14 combines with J gene TRBJ1-2; D unresolved. V dropped 2 bases and J dropped 4 bases, with 8 bases sitting between them. From germline, CDR1 is SGHDN and CDR2 FVKESK. CDR3 length: 13 residues. CDR3 protein: CASSQYQLYGYTF. CDR3 bases: TGTGCCAGCAGCCAATACCAGCTCTATGGCTACACCTTC.

The V call is TRBV10-3, the J call TRBJ1-2; D unclear. Trimming cost V 0 bases and J 8 bases, with 10 bases left between them. The CDR3 consists of 13 residues. CDR1 ENHRY and CDR2 SYGVKD come from the germline V gene. The DNA for the CDR3 is TGTGCCATCAGTGAGTCGGGAGAGACAGGCTACACCTTC. Protein product: CAISESGETGYTF.

With regard to this clone: Other DNA sequences of this sample code for an identical CDR3. The chain employs TRBV3-1 (or the pseudogene TRBV3-2) and TRBJ2-7; 8 positions match TRBD2. The germline CDR1 and CDR2 sequences are LGHDT and YNNKEL (reference sequence). The CDR3 sequence is 15 residues long. The J segment lost 3 bases and the V segment lost 5 bases, leaving 9 bases of the junction unmatched. CDR3: CASSLAGPEVYEQYF. CDR3 DNA sequence: TGTGCCAGCAGCTTAGCGGGACCCGAGGTCTACGAGCAGTACTTC.

The chain has TRBV27 and TRBJ1-2, with unresolved D. V was cut by 3 bases and J by 7 bases, with 12 bases left in between. CDR1 and CDR2 from the germline V gene are MNHEY and SMNVEV (reference sequence). This CDR3 region has 13 residues. DNA of the CDR3: TGTGCCAGCAGTTTTGTGGCAGGAGGTGGCTACACCTTC. It translates to CASSFVAGGGYTF.

This clone was counted only a few times. The chain recombines TRBV7-6 with TRBJ2-3; D is tentatively TRBD1 or TRBD2 (5 bases each). Germline values: CDR1 SGHVS, CDR2 FNYEAQ. There are 13 residues in the CDR3. The V end lost 1 base, the J end lost 6 bases, and 8 bases lay between the germline ends. The CDR3 coding sequence is TGTGCCAGCAGCTTAGTAGAGGGGGATACGCAGTATTTT. Translation gives CASSLVEGDTQYF.

The chain combines TRBV5-1 with TRBJ1-4, with D hard to call. Trimming stripped 0 bases from V and 4 bases from J, with 7 bases between. The CDR3 loop spans 14 amino acids. Germline V gene lookup returns CDR1 SGHRS and CDR2 YFSETQ. The CDR3 loop reads CASSLETDNEKLFF. The CDR3 DNA is TGCGCCAGCAGCTTGGAGACTGATAATGAAAAACTGTTTTTT.

This clone has more than one count but fewer than ten. The chain combines TRBV5-1 with TRBJ1-6; a weak D match, TRBD1 (6 bases). V was trimmed by 4 bases and J by 4 bases, leaving 12 bases between them. Germline CDR1 SGHRS, CDR2 YFSETQ. This CDR3 comprises 15 residues. The CDR3 is CASSVTGSYNSPLHF. The CDR3, as DNA: TGCGCCAGCAGCGTAACAGGGAGTTATAATTCACCCCTCCACTTT.

The gene calls are TRBV5-1 and TRBJ2-3; D is possibly TRBD2 (7 bases). CDR1 and CDR2 (germline): SGHRS, YFSETQ. With 2 bases removed from V and 0 bases from J, the gap between germline ends came to 13 bases. The CDR3 spans 16 residues. CDR3 bases: TGCGCCAGCAGCTTTGGCGGGGGCTCTAGCACAGATACGCAGTATTTT. It specifies CASSFGGGSSTDTQYF.

V and J are TRBV11-3 and TRBJ2-1, with 8 positions matching TRBD2. The CDR3 spans 15 residues. Germline loops: CDR1 SGHNT, CDR2 YENEEA. The V gene end was trimmed by 3 bases and the J gene end by 0 bases; junction bases not matched to a gene: 1. CDR3 sequence reads: CASSFSGISYNEQFF. Written as DNA, the CDR3 is TGTGCCAGCAGCTTTAGCGGGATCTCCTACAATGAGCAGTTCTTC.